The next 25 T cell receptor beta chains were all read from a single sample in a study of T cells in Graves' hyperthyroidism and ophthalmopathy. TCR beta CDR3 regions were amplified from RNA transcripts. The study used the HTBI primer set for a first-round RT-PCR of the TCR CDR3. Via MiXCR, TCRdb re-called the multiplex PCR reads, giving one row per CDR3 protein. The sample has hundreds of thousands of distinct CDR3 sequences, around 24% seen once; the top ten hold 11%. The source material was blood. Every receptor here comes from a woman between 25 and 40 years old with Graves' ophthalmopathy.

V gene TRBV6-1 combines with J gene TRBJ2-2; 8 bases fit TRBD2. The trim removed 6 bases at V and 7 bases at J, leaving 10 bases unmatched. Germline-derived CDR1 and CDR2 are MNHNS and SASEGT. The CDR3 has 15 residues. The CDR3 sequence: CASRGTSSWFGELFF. As DNA, the CDR3 is TGTGCCAGCAGGGGGACTAGTTCTTGGTTCGGGGAGCTGTTTTTT.

The genes are TRBV20-1 and TRBJ2-5; TRBD2 agrees at 8 bases. V lost 4 bases to trimming and J lost 0 bases; unmatched junction nucleotides: 13. The germline CDR1 and CDR2 sequences are DFQATT and SNEGSKA (reference sequence). CDR3 length: 17 residues. The CDR3 protein is CSAMPLLLAGYQETQYF. The DNA of the CDR3 is TGCAGTGCTATGCCCCTTCTTCTAGCGGGCTACCAAGAGACCCAGTACTTC.

V is TRBV28 and J is TRBJ1-5; maybe TRBD1 (5 bases). The CDR3 is 15 amino acids. Germline V CDR1 and CDR2: MDHEN, SYDVKM. Trimming took off 7 bases at V and 2 bases at J, with 15 bases between the two ends. CDR3 in amino acids: CASTTNQGGNQPQHF. CDR3 nucleotide sequence: TGTGCCAGCACCACGAATCAGGGAGGCAATCAGCCCCAGCATTTT.

The table lists this clonotype with many counts. The V call is TRBV7-2, the J call TRBJ2-2; D is undetermined. The germline gives CDR1 SGHTA, CDR2 FQGNSA. V was clipped by 5 bases and J by 3 bases, with 10 bases between them. This CDR3 is built from 14 residues. CDR3 loop: CASSPPVDTGELFF. The CDR3 DNA follows: TGTGCCAGCAGCCCCCCCGTTGACACCGGGGAGCTGTTTTTT.

At least ten counts were recorded for this clonotype. The J gene is TRBJ2-7, the V gene TRBV4-1; 8 bases fit TRBD1. With 5 bases clipped from V and 4 bases from J, the junction kept 13 bases outside the gene matches. Germline assignment: CDR1 MGHRA and CDR2 YSYEKL. The CDR3 extends over 16 amino acids. CDR3 DNA sequence: TGCGCCAGCAGCGGAGGACGCGGACAGGGAGCTTACGAGCAGTACTTC. Its protein product is CASSGGRGQGAYEQYF.

In this sample, this clonotype turned up many times. The chain has TRBV6-2 or TRBV6-3 and TRBJ1-5, with 11 bases that match TRBD1. The CDR3 has 20 residues. The J segment lost 4 bases and the V segment lost 5 bases, leaving 19 bases of the junction unmatched. Germline V gives CDR1 MNHEY, CDR2 SVGEGT. Here the CDR3 reads CASSPVGQGAISLSNQPQHF. The DNA for the CDR3 is TGTGCCAGCAGTCCCGTAGGACAGGGGGCGATCTCTCTAAGTAATCAGCCCCAGCATTTT.

Many counts were recorded for this clonotype. The rearrangement links TRBV5-1 to TRBJ2-5; D uncertain. The V gene's germline CDR1 is SGHRS and CDR2 YFSETQ. The V end lost 5 bases, the J end lost 2 bases, and 13 bases lay between the germline ends. The CDR3 consists of 14 residues. CDR3 sequence reads: CASRPAQAQETQYF. Here the CDR3 DNA reads TGCGCCAGCAGACCTGCGCAGGCGCAAGAGACCCAGTACTTC.

In its sample, this clonotype was seen many times. The chain employs TRBV15 and TRBJ1-6; a weak D match, TRBD1 (5 bases). The CDR3 runs 14 residues. V gave up 1 base and J gave up 7 bases, with 8 bases separating them. Germline V gene lookup returns CDR1 LNHNV and CDR2 YYDKDF (reference sequence). CDR3 coding DNA: TGTGCCACCAGCAGAGGTGGGGGGAATTCACCCCTCCACTTT. This translates into CATSRGGGNSPLHF.

This clonotype came up many times. This sequence joins TRBV3-1 and TRBJ2-7, with a tentative D call TRBD2 (6 bases). V lost 2 bases, J lost 0 bases, and 17 bases lay in between. Looked up from germline, CDR1 is LGHDT and CDR2 is YNNKEL (reference sequence). The CDR3 totals 17 residues. The CDR3 DNA reads TGTGCCAGCAGCCAAAGTCGATTGGGCGGGGTCTCCTACGAGCAGTACTTC. Its translation: CASSQSRLGGVSYEQYF.

This clonotype showed up just a few times. The chain is built from TRBV12-3 or TRBV12-4 and TRBJ2-2; 7 nucleotides line up with TRBD2. V gave up 6 bases and J gave up 4 bases; unmatched junction bases: 5. The CDR3 is 14 residues long. The CDR3 sequence: CASRGGILTGELFF. The CDR3 DNA sequence: TGTGCCAGCAGGGGGGGGATCCTCACCGGGGAGCTGTTTTTT.

As to this clonotype: The junction departs from the called germline gene at one end, perhaps through a read error. This chain connects TRBV12-3 or TRBV12-4 to TRBJ2-7, with D perhaps being TRBD1 or TRBD2 (5 bases each). The CDR3 consists of 16 residues. The CDR3 DNA sequence: TGTGCCAGCAGTTTAGCCCGGGACGGAACCTCCTACGATCAGTACTTC. As protein: CASSLARDGTSYDQYF.

The table lists this clonotype with many counts. DNA of the CDR3: TGTGCCAGCACCGGGACAGGGGACACTGAAGCTTTCTTT. Protein: CASTGTGDTEAFF. The chain couples TRBV10-3 to TRBJ1-1, with 10 bases matching TRBD1. V dropped 10 bases and J dropped 3; count of bases not matched to a gene: 5. Germline V CDR1 and CDR2: ENHRY, SYGVKD. The CDR3 totals 13 residues.

This clonotype turned up a few times. The chain uses TRBV28 and TRBJ2-7, with D possibly matching TRBD2 (6 bases). CDR1 is MDHEN, CDR2 SYDVKM, per germline. This CDR3 is built from 12 residues. The V end lost 8 bases, the J end lost 6 bases, and 14 bases lay between the germline ends. The CDR3 loop is CASDLDGGEQYF. The CDR3 DNA reads TGTGCCAGCGACCTCGACGGGGGCGAGCAGTACTTC.

The chain's CDR3 is CASSFFFGLASGTQYF. In nucleotides, the CDR3 is TGCGCCAGCAGCTTCTTTTTTGGACTGGCCTCGGGGACCCAGTACTTC. The chain recombines TRBV5-1 with TRBJ2-5; a weak D match, TRBD2 (5 bases). The germline CDR1 and CDR2 sequences are SGHRS and YFSETQ. The CDR3 extends over 16 amino acids. V was trimmed by 2 bases and J by 7 bases, leaving 21 bases between them. The variable domain in full, completed from reference TRBV5-1 and TRBJ2-5, reads KAGVTQTPRYLIKTRGQQVTLSCSPISGHRSVSWYQQTPGQGLQFLFEYFSETQRNKGNFPGRFSGRQFSNSRSEMNVSTLELGDSALYLCASSFFFGLASGTQYFGPGTRLLVL.

J is TRBJ2-5 and V is TRBV11-2; tentative D call: TRBD1 (6 bases). Germline lookup yields CDR1 SGHAT and CDR2 FQNNGV. CDR3 length: 16 residues. The germline V and J ends were trimmed by 1 base and 0 bases, with 12 bases remaining between them. The CDR3 DNA reads as TGTGCCAGCAGCTTAGTACTCGACAGGTACCAAGAGACCCAGTACTTC. Amino acid sequence: CASSLVLDRYQETQYF.

This clonotype was picked up many times. V is TRBV15 and J is TRBJ2-2; the D is unclear. This CDR3 has 13 amino acids. CDR1 LNHNV and CDR2 YYDKDF come from the germline V gene (reference sequence). The V end lost 0 bases, the J end lost 7 bases, and 6 bases lay between the germline ends. The CDR3 DNA reads as TGTGCCACCAGCAGAGATTCATACGGGGAGCTGTTTTTT. This codes for CATSRDSYGELFF.

Only a few counts were recorded for this clonotype. CDR3 in DNA: TGTGCCAGCAGTCCCGGGACAGGGGGCTGGCAGCCCCAGCATTTT. Its protein product is CASSPGTGGWQPQHF. V is TRBV12-3 or TRBV12-4 and J is TRBJ1-5, with 12 bases fitting TRBD1. Germline trimming cut 5 bases from V and 7 bases from J; bases unmatched to any gene: 6. The CDR3 length is 15 residues.

The table lists this clonotype with many counts. This rearrangement joins TRBV6-5 to TRBJ1-1; D gene uncertain. Trimming cost V 0 bases and J 4 bases, with 12 bases left between them. This CDR3 contains 15 residues. The germline V gene encodes CDR1 MNHEY and CDR2 SVGAGI. The CDR3 DNA reads TGTGCCAGCAGTTACTCGGCGGTGGTGGGCACTGAAGCTTTCTTT. Translation gives CASSYSAVVGTEAFF.

CDR3 sequence reads: CASKGGQETQYF. CDR3 nucleotide sequence: TGCGCCAGCAAGGGCGGCCAAGAGACCCAGTACTTC. The V call is TRBV5-1, the J call TRBJ2-5; D remains unclear. Germline values: CDR1 SGHRS, CDR2 YFSETQ. V was pared by 6 bases and J by 1 base, with 7 bases between. This CDR3 region has 12 residues.

The sample holds a few counts of this clonotype. The chain uses TRBV6-4 and TRBJ2-3, with D tentatively TRBD2 (7 bases). The germline V and J ends were trimmed by 2 bases and 4 bases, with 13 bases remaining between them. Germline CDR1 MRHNA, CDR2 SNTAGT. The CDR3 totals 15 residues. CDR3 amino acids: CASSDGGGAADTQYF. CDR3 nucleotide sequence: TGTGCCAGCAGTGACGGGGGGGGGGCCGCAGATACGCAGTATTTT.

This rearrangement joins TRBV19 to TRBJ2-2, with D maybe TRBD1 (6 bases). V lost 7 bases to trimming and J lost 5 bases, with 17 bases between them. This CDR3 is built from 15 residues. Germline lookup yields CDR1 LNHDA and CDR2 SQIVND (reference sequence). The CDR3 DNA sequence: TGTGCCAGTACTCCAAACAGGGTTGAAACCGGGGAGCTGTTTTTT. Residues: CASTPNRVETGELFF. Full variable domain (missing parts from reference TRBV19 and TRBJ2-2): DGGITQSPKYLFRKEGQNVTLSCEQNLNHDAMYWYRQDPGQGLRLIYYSQIVNDFQKGDIAEGYSVSREKKESFPLTVTSAQKNPTAFYLCASTPNRVETGELFFGEGSRLTVL.

This clonotype has at least ten counts. The chain carries TRBV28 and TRBJ2-5, with 8 bases matching TRBD1. V lost 6 bases and J lost 5; bases outside the gene matches: 11. The CDR3 is made up of 15 amino acids. The germline V gene has CDR1 MDHEN and CDR2 SYDVKM. The CDR3 bases are TGTGCCAGCAGGACCCGGGACAGGCCTCTGGAGACCCAGTACTTC. The encoded protein is CASRTRDRPLETQYF.

The table lists this clonotype with a few counts. This chain joins TRBV12-3 or TRBV12-4 and TRBJ2-2; D is uncertain. This CDR3 is 14 amino acids long. Trimming left V 0 bases short and J 3 bases short, with 5 bases between. CDR3 loop: CASSLAFHTGELFF. The DNA for the CDR3 is TGTGCCAGCAGTTTAGCCTTTCACACCGGGGAGCTGTTTTTT.

This clonotype was recorded at least ten times. The chain recombines TRBV19 with TRBJ1-5; D not resolved. Germline lookup yields CDR1 LNHDA and CDR2 SQIVND (reference sequence). The V end was cut by 3 bases, the J end by 5 bases, with 14 bases between. CDR3 length equals 15 residues. In DNA form, the CDR3 reads TGTGCCAGTAGTATCGGACGTATGGGTTATCAGCCCCAGCATTTT. Protein: CASSIGRMGYQPQHF.

This clonotype was recorded many times. The rearrangement uses TRBV6-1 and TRBJ1-2; D is ambiguous. The CDR3 is 10 amino acids. V was trimmed by 5 bases and J by 6 bases, leaving 4 bases between them. Per germline, CDR1 MNHNS and CDR2 SASEGT. The CDR3 DNA reads as TGTGCCAGCAGTTTGGATGGCTACACCTTC. Its protein product is CASSLDGYTF.